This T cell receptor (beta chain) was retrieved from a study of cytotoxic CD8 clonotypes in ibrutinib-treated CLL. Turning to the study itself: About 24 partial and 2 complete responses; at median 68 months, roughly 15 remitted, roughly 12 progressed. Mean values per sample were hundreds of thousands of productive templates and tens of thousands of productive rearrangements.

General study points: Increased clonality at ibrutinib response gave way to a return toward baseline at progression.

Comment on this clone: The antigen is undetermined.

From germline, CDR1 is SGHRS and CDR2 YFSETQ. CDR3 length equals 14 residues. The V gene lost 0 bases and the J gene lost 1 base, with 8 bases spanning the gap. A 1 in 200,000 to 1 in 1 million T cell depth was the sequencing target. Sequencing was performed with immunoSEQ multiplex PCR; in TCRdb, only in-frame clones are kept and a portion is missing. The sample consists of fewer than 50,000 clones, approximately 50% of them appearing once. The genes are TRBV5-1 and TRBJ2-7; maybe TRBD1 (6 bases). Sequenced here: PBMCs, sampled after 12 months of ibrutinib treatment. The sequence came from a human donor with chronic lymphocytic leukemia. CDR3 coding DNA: TGCGCCAGCAGCTTGGGGCAGGGGTCCTACGAGCAGTACTTC. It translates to CASSLGQGSYEQYF.